A selection of T cell receptor beta chains follows, all from one sample in a study of post-analysis software for immune sequencing data. A single record per CDR3 protein comes from TCRdb applying MiXCR to the PCR reads. In the table there are hundreds of thousands of distinct CDR3 sequences, over 45% of which are singletons. Material: blood. Receptors originate from a girl aged 2 to 9 with multiple sclerosis. The CDR3 runs from the conserved cysteine through the conserved F or W. The D gene is left open where the match is weak. Clone size is not always given. Where it is, it says once, few, many or a class for expanded clones.

V gene: TRBV6-5; D gene: NA; clone size: NA; J gene: TRBJ1-3; CDR3 DNA: TGTGCCAGCAGCATGGGACGGAGCTCTGGAAACACCATATATTTT; CDR3 protein: CASSMGRSSGNTIYF
V gene: TRBV20-1; D gene: TRBD2; clone size: NA; J gene: TRBJ2-3; CDR3 DNA: TGCAGTGCTCGTTTGCTCCCGGGACTAGCGGGGGACACAGATACGCAGTATTTT; CDR3 protein: CSARLLPGLAGDTDTQYF
V gene: TRBV30; D gene: TRBD2; clone size: NA; J gene: TRBJ2-3; CDR3 DNA: TGTGCCTGGAGTGGGCCGTCTAGCGGGAGCACAGATACGCAGTATTTT; CDR3 protein: CAWSGPSSGSTDTQYF
V gene: TRBV5-1; D gene: TRBD1; clone size: NA; J gene: TRBJ2-1; CDR3 DNA: TGCGCCAACAGCTTAAGGGACAGGGGGATCAATGAGCAGTTCTTC; CDR3 protein: CANSLRDRGINEQFF
V gene: TRBV29-1; D gene: NA; clone size: NA; J gene: TRBJ1-4; CDR3 DNA: TGCAGCGTCTGGGACACCGCAACTAATGAAAAACTGTTTTTT; CDR3 protein: CSVWDTATNEKLFF
V gene: TRBV12-3/TRBV12-4; D gene: NA; clone size: NA; J gene: TRBJ1-2; CDR3 DNA: TGTGCCAGCAGTTTAGATTTCCTCTCCTACACCTTC; CDR3 protein: CASSLDFLSYTF
V gene: TRBV12-3/TRBV12-4; D gene: TRBD1; clone size: once; J gene: TRBJ1-1; CDR3 DNA: TGTGCCAGCAGTACTCAGGGGGCTTTGAACACTGAAGCTTTCTTT; CDR3 protein: CASSTQGALNTEAFF
V gene: TRBV12-3/TRBV12-4; D gene: NA; clone size: few; J gene: TRBJ1-2; CDR3 DNA: TGTGCCAGCAGTGCCAGATATGGCTACACCTTC; CDR3 protein: CASSARYGYTF
V gene: TRBV10-3; D gene: NA; clone size: NA; J gene: TRBJ1-5; CDR3 DNA: TGTGCCATCATGCAGGGGCCACATCAGCCCCAGCATTTT; CDR3 protein: CAIMQGPHQPQHF
V gene: TRBV4-1; D gene: TRBD2; clone size: NA; J gene: TRBJ2-1; CDR3 DNA: TGCGCCAGCAGCCAAGCACTAGCGGGAACTCTCGGTTACAATGAGCAGTTCTTC; CDR3 protein: CASSQALAGTLGYNEQFF
V gene: TRBV3-1; D gene: NA; clone size: NA; J gene: TRBJ1-2; CDR3 DNA: TGTGCCAGCAGCCCACTGGGCGGTGGCTACACCTTC; CDR3 protein: CASSPLGGGYTF
V gene: TRBV20-1; D gene: NA; clone size: NA; J gene: TRBJ1-2; CDR3 DNA: TGCAGTGCTAGACAGGCGAACTATGGCTACACCTTC; CDR3 protein: CSARQANYGYTF
V gene: TRBV7-2; D gene: NA; clone size: once; J gene: TRBJ2-3; CDR3 DNA: TGTGCCAGCAGCCCCCGAAGTGGTGGGCCCGGAGATACGCAGTATTTT; CDR3 protein: CASSPRSGGPGDTQYF
V gene: TRBV4-1; D gene: NA; clone size: NA; J gene: TRBJ2-1; CDR3 DNA: TGCGCCAGCAGCCAGCGGGATGCTTCATCCCACAATGAGCAGTTCTTC; CDR3 protein: CASSQRDASSHNEQFF
V gene: TRBV20-1; D gene: NA; clone size: NA; J gene: TRBJ2-3; CDR3 DNA: TGCAGTGCTACCTCGGAGACCCGCGACGCAGATACGCAGTATTTT; CDR3 protein: CSATSETRDADTQYF
V gene: TRBV20-1; D gene: TRBD2; clone size: once; J gene: TRBJ2-5; CDR3 DNA: TGCAGTGCTAGAGATCAAACTAGCGGGATCTGGGAGACCCAGTACTTC; CDR3 protein: CSARDQTSGIWETQYF
V gene: TRBV4-1; D gene: TRBD2; clone size: once; J gene: TRBJ2-1; CDR3 DNA: TGCGCCAGCAGCCAAGATACGTTAACTAGCGGGAGGATCTCCTACAATGAGCAGTTCTTC; CDR3 protein: CASSQDTLTSGRISYNEQFF
V gene: TRBV5-1; D gene: TRBD1; clone size: NA; J gene: TRBJ1-2; CDR3 DNA: TGCGCCAGCAGCTCCTGGGACAGGGTGGCATATGGCTACACCTTC; CDR3 protein: CASSSWDRVAYGYTF
V gene: TRBV7-2; D gene: NA; clone size: few; J gene: TRBJ2-1; CDR3 DNA: TGTGCCAGCAGTCCTAGGTTCCCCTCTTACAATGAGCAGTTCTTC; CDR3 protein: CASSPRFPSYNEQFF
V gene: TRBV6-5; D gene: TRBD2; clone size: NA; J gene: TRBJ2-1; CDR3 DNA: TGTGCCAGCAGGGGACTAGCGGGAAGTACTGAGCAGTTCTTC; CDR3 protein: CASRGLAGSTEQFF
V gene: TRBV29-1; D gene: NA; clone size: few; J gene: TRBJ2-3; CDR3 DNA: TGCAGCGTGACAGGCGGGTCTTCTGTCGGGGGAGATACGCAGTATTTT; CDR3 protein: CSVTGGSSVGGDTQYF
V gene: TRBV20-1; D gene: NA; clone size: NA; J gene: TRBJ2-3; CDR3 DNA: TGCAGTGCTAGAGGGGGCCAGGGGGAGGCAGATACGCAGTATTTT; CDR3 protein: CSARGGQGEADTQYF
V gene: TRBV6-5; D gene: NA; clone size: NA; J gene: TRBJ2-5; CDR3 DNA: TGTGCCAGCAGTTACTACACCGGGACATACGAGGAGCAGTACTTC; CDR3 protein: CASSYYTGTYEEQYF
V gene: TRBV10-3; D gene: NA; clone size: NA; J gene: TRBJ2-1; CDR3 DNA: TGTGCCATCAGTCCCTCGGGCGATTACAATGAGCAGTTCTTC; CDR3 protein: CAISPSGDYNEQFF
V gene: TRBV10-2; D gene: NA; clone size: NA; J gene: TRBJ2-1; CDR3 DNA: TGCGCCAGCGAAGGGGAAAGGCAGTTCTTC; CDR3 protein: CASEGERQFF